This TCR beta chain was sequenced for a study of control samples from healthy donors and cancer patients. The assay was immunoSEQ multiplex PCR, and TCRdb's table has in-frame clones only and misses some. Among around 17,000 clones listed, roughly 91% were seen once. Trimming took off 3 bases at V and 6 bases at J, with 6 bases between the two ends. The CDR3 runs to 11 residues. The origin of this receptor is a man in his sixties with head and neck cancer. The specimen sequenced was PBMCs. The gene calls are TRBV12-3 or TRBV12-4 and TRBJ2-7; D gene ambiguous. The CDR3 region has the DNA TGTGCCAGCAGTTTCCTGCGCGAGCAGTACTTC. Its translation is CASSFLREQYF.